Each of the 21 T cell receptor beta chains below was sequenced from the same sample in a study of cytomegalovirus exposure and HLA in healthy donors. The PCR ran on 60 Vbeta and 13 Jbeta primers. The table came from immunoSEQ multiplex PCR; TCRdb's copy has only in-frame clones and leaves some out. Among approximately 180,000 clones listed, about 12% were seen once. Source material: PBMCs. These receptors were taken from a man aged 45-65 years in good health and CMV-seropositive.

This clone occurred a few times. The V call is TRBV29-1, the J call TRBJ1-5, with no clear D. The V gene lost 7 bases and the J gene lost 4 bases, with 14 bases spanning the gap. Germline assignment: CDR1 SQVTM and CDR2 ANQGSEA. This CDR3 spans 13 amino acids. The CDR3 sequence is CSAARGRNQPQHF. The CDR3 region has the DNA TGCAGCGCTGCGCGCGGGAGGAATCAGCCCCAGCATTTT.

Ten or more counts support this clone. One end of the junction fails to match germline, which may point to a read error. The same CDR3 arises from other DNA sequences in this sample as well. CDR3 in amino acids: CASSFPQPKHF. In nucleotides, the CDR3 is TGTGCCAGCAGTTTCCCACAGCCCAAGCATTTT. The rearrangement links TRBV28 to TRBJ1-5; no clear D gene. There are 11 residues in the CDR3. Per the germline V gene, CDR1 is MDHEN and CDR2 is SYDVKM.

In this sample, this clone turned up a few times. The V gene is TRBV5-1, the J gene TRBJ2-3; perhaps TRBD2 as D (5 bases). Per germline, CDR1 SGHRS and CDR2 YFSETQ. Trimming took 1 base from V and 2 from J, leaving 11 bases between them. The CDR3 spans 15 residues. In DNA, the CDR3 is TGCGCCAGCAGCTTGTACGGGGTCAACACAGATACGCAGTATTTT. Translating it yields CASSLYGVNTDTQYF.

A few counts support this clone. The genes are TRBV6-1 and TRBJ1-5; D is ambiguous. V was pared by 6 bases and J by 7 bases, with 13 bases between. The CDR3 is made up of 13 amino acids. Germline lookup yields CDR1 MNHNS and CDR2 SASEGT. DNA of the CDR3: TGTGCCAGCAGCGTCGAGTGGAGCCAGCCCCAGCATTTT. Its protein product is CASSVEWSQPQHF.

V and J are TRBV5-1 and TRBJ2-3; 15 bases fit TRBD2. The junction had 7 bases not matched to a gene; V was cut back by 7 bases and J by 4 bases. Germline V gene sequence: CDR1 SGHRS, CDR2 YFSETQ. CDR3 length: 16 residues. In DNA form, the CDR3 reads TGCGCCAGCTACGGGACTAGCGGGGGGAGGTCAGATACGCAGTATTTT. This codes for CASYGTSGGRSDTQYF.

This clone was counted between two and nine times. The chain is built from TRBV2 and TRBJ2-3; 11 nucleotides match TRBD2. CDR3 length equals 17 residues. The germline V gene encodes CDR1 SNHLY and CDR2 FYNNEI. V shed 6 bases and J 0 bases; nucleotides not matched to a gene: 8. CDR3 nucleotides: TGTGCCAGCAGGGGCCGCGGGACTAGCGGCAGCACAGATACGCAGTATTTT. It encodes CASRGRGTSGSTDTQYF.

CDR3 nucleotides: TGTGCCAGCAGCGCGGAGGGCGATGAGCAGTTCTTC. This translates into CASSAEGDEQFF. This chain uses TRBV5-6 with TRBJ2-1, with D perhaps matching TRBD2 (6 bases). Germline lookup yields CDR1 SGHDT and CDR2 YYEEEE. This CDR3 is 12 amino acids long. V lost 4 bases to trimming and J lost 8 bases, with 10 bases between them.

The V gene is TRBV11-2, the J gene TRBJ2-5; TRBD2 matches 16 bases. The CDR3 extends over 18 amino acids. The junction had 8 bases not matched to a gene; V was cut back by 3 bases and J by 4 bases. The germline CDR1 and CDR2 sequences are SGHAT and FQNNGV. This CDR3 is CASSFYPGTSGGGETQYF. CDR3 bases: TGTGCCAGCAGCTTTTATCCCGGGACTAGCGGGGGGGGAGAGACCCAGTACTTC.

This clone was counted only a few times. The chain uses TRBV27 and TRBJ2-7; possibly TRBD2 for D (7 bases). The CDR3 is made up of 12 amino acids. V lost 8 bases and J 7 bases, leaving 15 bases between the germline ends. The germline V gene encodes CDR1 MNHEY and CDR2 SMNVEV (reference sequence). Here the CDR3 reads CASGRGAGEQYV. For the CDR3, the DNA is TGTGCCAGCGGCCGGGGGGCCGGTGAGCAGTACGTC.

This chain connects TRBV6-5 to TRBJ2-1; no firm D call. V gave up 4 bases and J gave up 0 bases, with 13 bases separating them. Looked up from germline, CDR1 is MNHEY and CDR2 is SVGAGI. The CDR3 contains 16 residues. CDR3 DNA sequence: TGTGCCAGCAGTTCGCACGGTCGATCCTCCTACAATGAGCAGTTCTTC. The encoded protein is CASSSHGRSSYNEQFF.

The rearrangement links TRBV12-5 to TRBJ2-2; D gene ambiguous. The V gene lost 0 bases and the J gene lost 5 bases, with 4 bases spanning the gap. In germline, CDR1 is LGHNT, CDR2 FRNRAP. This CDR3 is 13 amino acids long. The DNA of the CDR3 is TGTGCTAGTGGTTTGGTATCAACCGGGGAGCTGTTTTTT. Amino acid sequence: CASGLVSTGELFF.

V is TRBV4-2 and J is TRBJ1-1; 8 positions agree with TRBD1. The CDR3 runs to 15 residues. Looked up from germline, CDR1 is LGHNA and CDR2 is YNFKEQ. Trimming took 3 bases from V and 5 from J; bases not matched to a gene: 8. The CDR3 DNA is TGTGCCAGCAGCCAGGCCGACAGGGGAGGGACTGAAGCTTTCTTT. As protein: CASSQADRGGTEAFF.

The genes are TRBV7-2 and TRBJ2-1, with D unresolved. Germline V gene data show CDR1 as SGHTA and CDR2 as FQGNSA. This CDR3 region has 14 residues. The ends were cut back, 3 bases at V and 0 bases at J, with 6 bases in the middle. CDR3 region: CASSFRDSYNEQFF. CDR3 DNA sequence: TGTGCCAGCAGCTTCCGCGACTCCTACAATGAGCAGTTCTTC.

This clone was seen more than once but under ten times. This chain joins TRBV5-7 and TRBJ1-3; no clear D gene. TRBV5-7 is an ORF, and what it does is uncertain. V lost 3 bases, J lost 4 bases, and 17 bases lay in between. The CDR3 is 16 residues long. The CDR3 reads CASSSMSWSEGNTIYF. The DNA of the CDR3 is TGTGCCAGCAGCTCAATGAGTTGGAGCGAGGGAAACACCATATATTTT.

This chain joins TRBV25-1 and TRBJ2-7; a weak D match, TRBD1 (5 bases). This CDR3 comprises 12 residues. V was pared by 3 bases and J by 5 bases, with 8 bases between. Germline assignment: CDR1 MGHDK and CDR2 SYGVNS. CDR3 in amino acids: CASSEQGNEQYV. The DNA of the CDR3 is TGTGCCAGCAGTGAGCAGGGTAACGAGCAGTACGTC.

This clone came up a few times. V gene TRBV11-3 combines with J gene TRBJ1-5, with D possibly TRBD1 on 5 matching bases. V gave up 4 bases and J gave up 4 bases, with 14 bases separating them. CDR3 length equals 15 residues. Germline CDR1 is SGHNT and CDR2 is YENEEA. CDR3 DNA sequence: TGTGCCAGCAGCTCCACGGGAGGGGTAAATCAGCCCCAGCATTTT. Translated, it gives CASSSTGGVNQPQHF.

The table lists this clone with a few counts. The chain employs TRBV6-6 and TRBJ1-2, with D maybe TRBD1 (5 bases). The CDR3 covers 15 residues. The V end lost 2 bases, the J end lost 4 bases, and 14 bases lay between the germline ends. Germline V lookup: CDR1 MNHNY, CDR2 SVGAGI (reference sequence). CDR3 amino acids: CASSYIGGAGYGYTF. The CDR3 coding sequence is TGTGCCAGCAGTTACATCGGAGGGGCGGGCTATGGCTACACCTTC.

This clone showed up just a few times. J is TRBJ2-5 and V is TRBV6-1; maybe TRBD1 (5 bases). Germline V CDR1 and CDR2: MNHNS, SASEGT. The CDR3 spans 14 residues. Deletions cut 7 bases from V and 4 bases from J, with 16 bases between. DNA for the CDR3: TGTGCCAGCACCAAGACTGGGGCGTCAGAGACCCAGTACTTC. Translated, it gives CASTKTGASETQYF.

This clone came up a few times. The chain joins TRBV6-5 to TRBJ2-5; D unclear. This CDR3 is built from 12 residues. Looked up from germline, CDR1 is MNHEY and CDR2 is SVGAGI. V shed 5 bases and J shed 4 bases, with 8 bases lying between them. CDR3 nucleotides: TGTGCCAGCAGTCTTTCGGGAGAGACCCAGTACTTC. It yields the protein CASSLSGETQYF.

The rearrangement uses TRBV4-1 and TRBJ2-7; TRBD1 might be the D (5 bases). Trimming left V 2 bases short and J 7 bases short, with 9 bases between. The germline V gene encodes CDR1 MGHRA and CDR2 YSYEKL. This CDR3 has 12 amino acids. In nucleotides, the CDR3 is TGCGCCAGCAGCCAATCAGGGTGGGAGCAGTACTTC. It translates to CASSQSGWEQYF.

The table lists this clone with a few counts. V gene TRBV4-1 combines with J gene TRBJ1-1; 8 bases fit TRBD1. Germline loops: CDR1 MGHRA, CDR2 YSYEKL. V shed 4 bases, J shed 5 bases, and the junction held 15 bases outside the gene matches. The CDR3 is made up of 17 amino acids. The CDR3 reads CASSRVQLRGRETEAFF. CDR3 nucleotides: TGCGCCAGCAGCCGAGTTCAGCTCAGGGGGCGAGAAACTGAAGCTTTCTTT.